The rows below give T cell receptor beta chains drawn from one sample of a study of blood T cells in healthy people across ages. TCRdb analysed the 5' RACE reads with MiXCR anew, one entry per CDR3 protein. The data contain 1.5 million to 2 million distinct CDR3 sequences, 28% of them seen just once; the ten biggest clones take up 6.5% to 8.5%. Sequenced material: blood. These receptor sequences come from a woman in her 30s in good health. CDR3s include the opening cysteine and the closing phenylalanine or tryptophan. Fields, in order: clone size, D gene, J gene, V gene, CDR3 protein, CDR3 DNA. The D gene is left open where the match is weak. Clone size appears in some rows only: once, few, many, or a class for an expanded clone.

many | TRBD2 | TRBJ2-1 | TRBV12-3/TRBV12-4 | CASSLWGGMGEQFF | TGTGCCAGCAGTTTATGGGGGGGGATGGGTGAGCAGTTCTTC
few | NA | TRBJ2-3 | TRBV12-3/TRBV12-4 | CASSLTLVRGDTQYF | TGTGCCAGCAGTTTAACCCTAGTTAGGGGAGATACGCAGTATTTT
NA | TRBD1 | TRBJ1-1 | TRBV10-3 | CAISPSGQANTEAFF | TGTGCCATCAGCCCTTCGGGACAGGCGAACACTGAAGCTTTCTTT
NA | NA | TRBJ2-1 | TRBV20-1 | CSASSILAKNIQFF | TGCAGTGCGTCGAGCATACTAGCCAAAAACATTCAGTTCTTC
many | TRBD2 | TRBJ2-3 | TRBV20-1 | CSATETSGSTDTQYF | TGCAGTGCCACAGAGACTAGCGGTAGCACAGATACGCAGTATTTT
NA | NA | TRBJ1-1 | TRBV4-2 | CASSQDPGRNTEAFF | TGTGCCAGCAGCCAAGATCCAGGACGGAACACTGAAGCTTTCTTT
NA | TRBD2 | TRBJ2-1 | TRBV24-1 | CATSGGGLAGFEQFF | TGTGCCACCAGTGGAGGGGGGCTAGCGGGATTCGAGCAGTTCTTC
few | NA | TRBJ2-7 | TRBV6-2/TRBV6-3 | CASSHNTGGIHEQYF | TGTGCCAGTTCCCATAACACTGGTGGTATCCACGAGCAGTACTTC
NA | NA | TRBJ1-5 | TRBV15 | CATSRVAGPGQSQHF | TGTGCCACCAGCAGAGTGGCAGGGCCAGGTCAGTCCCAGCATTTT
NA | NA | TRBJ1-1 | TRBV12-3/TRBV12-4 | CASSDSGVMNTEAFF | TGTGCCAGCAGCGACTCTGGGGTCATGAACACTGAAGCTTTCTTT